The rows below give T cell receptor beta chains drawn from one sample of a study of cytomegalovirus exposure and HLA in healthy donors. The table came from immunoSEQ multiplex PCR; TCRdb's copy has only in-frame clones and leaves some out. The sample holds 82,000 or so clones, around 10% seen once. The sequenced sample consisted of PBMCs. The receptor set was obtained from a man between 60 and 75 years old in good health and CMV-seropositive. Both conserved end residues are part of each CDR3. The D gene is left open where the match is weak. Expanded clones are given a class, and other clones once, few, many or no size at all.

V	J	size	D	DNA	CDR3
TRBV30	TRBJ2-1	NA	TRBD1	TGTGCCTGGGACAGGGTCCTGGGGAATGAGCAGTTCTTC	CAWDRVLGNEQFF
TRBV9	TRBJ1-2	NA	NA	TGTGCCAGCAGCTCCGGCGGGCCCTATGGCTACACCTTC	CASSSGGPYGYTF
TRBV14	TRBJ2-7	NA	TRBD2	TGTGCCAGCAGCCCGGGACTAGCGGTGCCCTACGAGCAGTACTTC	CASSPGLAVPYEQYF
TRBV27	TRBJ1-2	few	NA	TGTGCCAGCAGTTTATCTGGCTCCTATGGCTACACCTTC	CASSLSGSYGYTF
TRBV6-1	TRBJ1-4	NA	NA	TGTGCCAGCGAGGTCGGAACTAATGAAAAACTGTTTTTT	CASEVGTNEKLFF
TRBV7-2	TRBJ1-1	NA	NA	TGTGCCAGCAGCGCGAAACTGAACACTGAAGCTTTCTTT	CASSAKLNTEAFF
TRBV11-3	TRBJ2-1	few	TRBD2	TGTGCCAGCAGTGCAAGCGGGGTCTCCTACAATGAGCAGTTCTTC	CASSASGVSYNEQFF
TRBV5-6	TRBJ2-1	NA	TRBD1	TGTGCCAGCAGCGTCGCCGGGACAGGGCCTCTTGGTGAGCAGTTCTTC	CASSVAGTGPLGEQFF
TRBV2	TRBJ1-5	few	NA	TGTGCCAGGGTTGGAGGAGGGGCCCAAAATCAGCCCCAGCATTTT	CARVGGGAQNQPQHF
TRBV6-6	TRBJ2-2	NA	NA	TGTGCCAGCAGCCCTGGGCACGGGGAGCTGTTTTTT	CASSPGHGELFF
TRBV28	TRBJ2-7	NA	TRBD2	TGTGCCAGCAACGGGAGCGGGGGCTACGAGCAGTACTTC	CASNGSGGYEQYF
TRBV27	TRBJ2-5	NA	NA	TGTGCCAGCAGTCTCATCCCTGCGGCGGGACGAGAGACCCAGTACTTC	CASSLIPAAGRETQYF
TRBV29-1	TRBJ1-2	NA	NA	TGCAGCGTTGAAGATCTTCCAGGAGGGGGGGATTCAGACTATGGCTACACCTTC	CSVEDLPGGGDSDYGYTF
TRBV5-6	TRBJ2-3	few	NA	TGTGCCAGCAGCTCAGGGGGCACAGATACGCAGTATTTT	CASSSGGTDTQYF
TRBV9	TRBJ2-3	few	NA	TGTGCCAGCAGCGTAGGCGGGGGCTTCAAAGATACGCAGTATTTT	CASSVGGGFKDTQYF
TRBV30	TRBJ2-5	few	TRBD2	TGTGCCTGGCGGCTAGCGGGGGTCAAAGAGACCCAGTACTTC	CAWRLAGVKETQYF
TRBV9	TRBJ2-3	NA	TRBD2	TGTGCCAGCAGCGTAGGGGGCGGGGGGGCCCCCTCGCAGTATTTT	CASSVGGGGAPSQYF
TRBV30	TRBJ2-5	NA	TRBD2	TGTGCCTGGTCCCGCAGGGGCCGGGGGGGGGAGACCCAGTACTTC	CAWSRRGRGGETQYF
TRBV5-8	TRBJ2-3	NA	NA	TGTGCCAGCAGCAAACTCCAGGCGTCCGCAGATACGCAGTATTTT	CASSKLQASADTQYF
TRBV10-3	TRBJ2-7	few	TRBD2	TGTGCCATCACCGAGACTAGCGGCCCCTCCTACGAGCAGTACTTC	CAITETSGPSYEQYF
TRBV30	TRBJ2-5	few	NA	TGTGCCTGGACCACCGCCCGGGGAACGAAGACCCAGTACTTC	CAWTTARGTKTQYF
TRBV29-1	TRBJ2-5	few	TRBD2	TGCAGCGTAACGGGACTAGCGAAAGAGACCCAGTACTTC	CSVTGLAKETQYF
TRBV28	TRBJ1-5	few	TRBD1	TGTGCCAGCGCCCCGGGACAGGTGAATCAGCCCCAGCATTTT	CASAPGQVNQPQHF
TRBV25-1	TRBJ2-5	NA	TRBD1	TGTGCCAGCAGACGGGACAGTCAAGAGACCCAGTACTTC	CASRRDSQETQYF
TRBV4-1	TRBJ2-1	NA	TRBD2	TGCGCCAGCAGCCGAATCGGGACTAGCGCTTACAATGAGCAGTTCTTC	CASSRIGTSAYNEQFF
TRBV4-1	TRBJ1-1	once	NA	TGCGCCAGCAGCCAACCCGGGGAGGGAAGGAACACTGAAGCTTTCTTT	CASSQPGEGRNTEAFF
TRBV29-1	TRBJ2-7	large	NA	TGCAGCGTTCCAGGTTACGAGCAGTACTTC	CSVPGYEQYF